This T cell receptor (beta chain) is from a study of shared clonotypes between healthy human individuals. V was clipped by 6 bases and J by 4 bases; unmatched bases: 10. This CDR3 is 16 amino acids long. Germline assignment: CDR1 MRHNA and CDR2 SNTAGT. Generated by immunoSEQ multiplex PCR, the TCRdb table keeps only in-frame clones and is missing some. This sample yields 2,500,000 or so clones, of which roughly nine tenths are seen a single time; around 0.15% belongs to the top ten. The origin of this receptor is a man in his late teens or twenties in good health. Sequencing was done on a sample of naive CD4+ T cells sorted from blood. Subset reported: CD45RA+ positively selected. The chain joins TRBV6-4 to TRBJ2-3; 10 positions match TRBD2. CDR3 protein: CASSASGGRTADTQYF. The CDR3, as DNA: TGTGCCAGCAGCGCTAGCGGGGGCCGCACCGCAGATACGCAGTATTTT.